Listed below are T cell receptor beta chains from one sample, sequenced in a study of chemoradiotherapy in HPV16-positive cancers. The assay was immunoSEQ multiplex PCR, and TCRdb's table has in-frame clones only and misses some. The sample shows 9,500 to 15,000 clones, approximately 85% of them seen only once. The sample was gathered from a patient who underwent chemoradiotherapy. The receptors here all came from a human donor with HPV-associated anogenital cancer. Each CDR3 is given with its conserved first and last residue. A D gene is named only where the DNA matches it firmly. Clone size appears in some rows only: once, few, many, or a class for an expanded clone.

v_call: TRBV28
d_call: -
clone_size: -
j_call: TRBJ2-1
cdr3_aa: CASSFGSTGSYNEQFF
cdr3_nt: TGTGCCAGCAGTTTTGGGTCTACGGGCTCCTACAATGAGCAGTTCTTC

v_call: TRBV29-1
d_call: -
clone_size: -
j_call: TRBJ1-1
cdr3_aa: CSAYQGAETEAFF
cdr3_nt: TGCAGCGCCTACCAAGGGGCAGAAACTGAAGCTTTCTTT

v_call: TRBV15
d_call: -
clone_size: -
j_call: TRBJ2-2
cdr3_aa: CATSRDLAGELFF
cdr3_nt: TGTGCCACCAGCAGAGATCTGGCCGGGGAGCTGTTTTTT

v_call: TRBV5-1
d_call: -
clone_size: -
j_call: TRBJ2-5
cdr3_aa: CASSPWANGETQYF
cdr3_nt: TGCGCCAGCAGCCCTTGGGCAAACGGGGAGACCCAGTACTTC

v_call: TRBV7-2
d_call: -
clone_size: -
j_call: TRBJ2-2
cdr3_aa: CASSLARGGELFF
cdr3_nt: TGTGCCAGCAGCTTAGCCAGGGGCGGGGAGCTGTTTTTT

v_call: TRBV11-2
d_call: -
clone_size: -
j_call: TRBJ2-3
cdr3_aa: CASSPYSGDSLNEYF
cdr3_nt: TGTGCCAGCAGTCCCTATTCGGGGGACTCCCTTAATGAGTATTTT

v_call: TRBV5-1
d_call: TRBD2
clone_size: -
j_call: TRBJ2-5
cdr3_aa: CASSRGLAGGQTQYF
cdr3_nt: TGCGCCAGCAGCAGGGGACTAGCGGGGGGACAGACCCAGTACTTC

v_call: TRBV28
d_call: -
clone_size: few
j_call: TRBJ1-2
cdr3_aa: CASSGFLPSYTF
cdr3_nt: TGTGCCAGCAGTGGTTTCCTTCCGAGCTACACCTTC

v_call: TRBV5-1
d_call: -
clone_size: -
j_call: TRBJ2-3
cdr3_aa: CASSPNGGHTDTQYF
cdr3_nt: TGCGCCAGCAGCCCGAACGGGGGGCACACAGATACGCAGTATTTT

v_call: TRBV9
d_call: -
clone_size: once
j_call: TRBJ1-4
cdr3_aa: CASSPGTSEKLFF
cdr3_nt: TGTGCCAGCAGCCCAGGGACATCTGAAAAACTGTTTTTT

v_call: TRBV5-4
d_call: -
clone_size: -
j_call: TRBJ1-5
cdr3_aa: CASSFGGSNQPQHF
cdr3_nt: TGTGCCAGCAGCTTTGGGGGCAGCAATCAGCCCCAGCATTTT

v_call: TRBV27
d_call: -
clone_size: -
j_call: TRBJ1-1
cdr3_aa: CASRRFGNGDTEAFF
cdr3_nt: TGTGCCAGCAGACGCTTCGGGAACGGGGACACTGAAGCTTTCTTT

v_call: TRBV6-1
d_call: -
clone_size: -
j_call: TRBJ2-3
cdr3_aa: CASSEPNTDTQYF
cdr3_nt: TGTGCCAGCAGTGAACCGAACACAGATACGCAGTATTTT

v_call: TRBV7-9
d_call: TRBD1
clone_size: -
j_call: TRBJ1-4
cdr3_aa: CASSNRQGAEKLFF
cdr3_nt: TGTGCCAGCAGCAACCGACAGGGGGCCGAAAAACTGTTTTTT

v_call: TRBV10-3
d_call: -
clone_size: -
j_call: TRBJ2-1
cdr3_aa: CAISDTRGGFDDEQFF
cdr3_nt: TGTGCCATCAGTGACACAAGGGGGGGTTTTGACGATGAGCAGTTCTTC

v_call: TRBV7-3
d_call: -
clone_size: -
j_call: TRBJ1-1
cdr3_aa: CASSILGGEAFF
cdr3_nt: TGTGCCAGCAGCATCCTGGGGGGGGAAGCTTTCTTT

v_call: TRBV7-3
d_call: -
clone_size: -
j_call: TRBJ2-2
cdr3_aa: CASKKALGTGELFF
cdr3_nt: TGTGCCAGCAAAAAGGCTTTAGGTACCGGGGAGCTGTTTTTT

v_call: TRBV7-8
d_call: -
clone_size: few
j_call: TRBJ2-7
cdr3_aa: CASSLDSREQYF
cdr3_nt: TGTGCCAGCAGCTTAGATTCGCGCGAGCAGTACTTC

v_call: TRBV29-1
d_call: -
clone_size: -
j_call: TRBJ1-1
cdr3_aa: CSVEGTNTEAFF
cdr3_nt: TGCAGCGTTGAAGGGACGAACACTGAAGCTTTCTTT

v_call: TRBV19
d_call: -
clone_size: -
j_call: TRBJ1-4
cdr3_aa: CASNAGANEKLFF
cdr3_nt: TGTGCCAGTAATGCGGGGGCAAACGAAAAACTGTTTTTT